This T cell receptor (beta chain) was identified during a study of control samples from healthy donors and cancer patients. Germline V gene sequence: CDR1 DFQATT, CDR2 SNEGSKA (reference sequence). The V and J ends lost 3 bases and 4 bases respectively, with 10 bases between them. The CDR3 contains 12 residues. Here immunoSEQ multiplex PCR was the method, and the copy in TCRdb shows in-frame clones only, minus some. The sample contains some 250,000 clones, over 75% of which appear only once. This chain links TRBV20-1 with TRBJ2-7, with D perhaps TRBD1 (6 bases). The TCR was taken from an older woman with lung cancer. The sample comprised PBMCs. CDR3 sequence (DNA): TGCAGTGCTAGTCCAGGGGCTTACGAGCAGTACTTC. Translating gives CSASPGAYEQYF.